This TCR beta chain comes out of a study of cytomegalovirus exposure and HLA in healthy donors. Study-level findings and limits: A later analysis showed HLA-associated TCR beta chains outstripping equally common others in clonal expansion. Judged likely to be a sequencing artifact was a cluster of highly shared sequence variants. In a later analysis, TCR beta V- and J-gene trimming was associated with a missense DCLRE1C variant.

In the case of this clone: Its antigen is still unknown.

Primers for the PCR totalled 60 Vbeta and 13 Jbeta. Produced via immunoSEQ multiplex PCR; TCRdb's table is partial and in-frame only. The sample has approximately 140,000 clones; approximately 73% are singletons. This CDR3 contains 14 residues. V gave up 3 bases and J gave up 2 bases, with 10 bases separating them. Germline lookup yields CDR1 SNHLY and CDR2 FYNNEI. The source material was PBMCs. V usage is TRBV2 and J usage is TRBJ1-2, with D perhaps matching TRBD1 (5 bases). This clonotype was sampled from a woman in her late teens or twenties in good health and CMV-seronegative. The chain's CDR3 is CASSDQGGNYGYTF. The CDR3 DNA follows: TGTGCCAGCAGTGACCAGGGTGGGAACTATGGCTACACCTTC. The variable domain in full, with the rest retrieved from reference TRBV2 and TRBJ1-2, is EPEVTQTPSHQVTQMGQEVILRCVPISNHLYFYWYRQILGQKVEFLVSFYNNEISEKSEIFDDQFSVERPDGSNFTLKIRSTKLEDSAMYFCASSDQGGNYGYTFGSGTRLTVV.